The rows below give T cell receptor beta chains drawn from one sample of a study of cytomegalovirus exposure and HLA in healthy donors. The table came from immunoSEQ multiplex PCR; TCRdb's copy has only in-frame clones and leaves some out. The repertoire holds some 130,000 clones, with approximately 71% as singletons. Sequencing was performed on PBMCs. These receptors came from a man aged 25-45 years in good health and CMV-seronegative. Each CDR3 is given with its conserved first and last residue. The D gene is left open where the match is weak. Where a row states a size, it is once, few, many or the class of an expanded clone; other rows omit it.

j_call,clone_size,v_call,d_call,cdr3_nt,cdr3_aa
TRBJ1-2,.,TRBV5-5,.,TGTGCCAGCAGCTTGGACGGTGGTGGCTACACCTTC,CASSLDGGGYTF
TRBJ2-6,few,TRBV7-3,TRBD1,TGTGCCAGCAGCTTCTTGACAGGGGAGTACTCTGGGGCCAACGTCCTGACTTTC,CASSFLTGEYSGANVLTF
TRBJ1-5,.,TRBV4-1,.,TGCGCCAGCAGCCAAGACGGTATCGGGGGCAATCAGCCCCAGCATTTT,CASSQDGIGGNQPQHF
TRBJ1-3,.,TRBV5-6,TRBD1,TGTGCCAGCAGCTTCTTACAGGGGCTGCTAAATTTT,CASSFLQGLLNF
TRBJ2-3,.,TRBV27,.,TGTGCCAGCAGCTACCAGGGCACAGATACGCAGTATTTT,CASSYQGTDTQYF
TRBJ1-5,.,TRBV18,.,TGTGCCAGCTCACCGGACAGTGGCAATCAGCCCCAGCATTTT,CASSPDSGNQPQHF
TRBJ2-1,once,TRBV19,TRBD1,TGTGCCACCCACGAGGGCAGGGGGTACTACAATGAGCAGTTCTTC,CATHEGRGYYNEQFF
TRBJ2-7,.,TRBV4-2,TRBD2,TGTGCCAGCAGCCAAGAAGGTAGCGGGAGCTCCTACGAGCAGTACTTC,CASSQEGSGSSYEQYF
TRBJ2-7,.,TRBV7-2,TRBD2,TGTGCCAGCAGCTTGGGACGGGAGGCTTACGAGCAGTACTTC,CASSLGREAYEQYF
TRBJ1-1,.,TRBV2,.,TGTGCCAGCAGCGGGGAACACACTGAAGCTTTCTTT,CASSGEHTEAFF
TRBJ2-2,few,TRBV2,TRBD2,TGTGCCAGCAGTGCACTAGGGACTAGTAATACCGGGGAGCTGTTTTTT,CASSALGTSNTGELFF
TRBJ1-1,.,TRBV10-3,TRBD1,TGTGCCATCAGCTTCTCCTCCCCCGGGACAGGGGGCCTGAACACTGAAGCTTTCTTT,CAISFSSPGTGGLNTEAFF
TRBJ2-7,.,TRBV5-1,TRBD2,TGCGCCAGCAGCATCAGCGGGACCCGCCGGGGGGAGCAGTACTTC,CASSISGTRRGEQYF
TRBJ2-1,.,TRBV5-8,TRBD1,TGTGCCAGCAGCATAGGACAGGGGGCCTACAATGAGCAGTTCTTC,CASSIGQGAYNEQFF
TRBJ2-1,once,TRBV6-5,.,TGTGCCAGTTCCCTCCGTAACTCCTACAATGAGCAGTTCTTC,CASSLRNSYNEQFF
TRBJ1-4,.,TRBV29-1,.,TGCAGCGTTGAAGATCCCGGTGCCCTGGTGGATGAAAAACTGTTTTTT,CSVEDPGALVDEKLFF
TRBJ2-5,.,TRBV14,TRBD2,TGTGCCAGCAGCCAAGTCGGGAGGGCATTGGAGACCCAGTACTTC,CASSQVGRALETQYF
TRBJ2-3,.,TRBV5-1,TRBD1,TGCGCCAGCAGCGTCTGGGACAGCAGCACAGATACGCAGTATTTT,CASSVWDSSTDTQYF
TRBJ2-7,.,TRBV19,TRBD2,TGTGCCAGTAGGATGACTAGCGCCGACTACGAGCAGTACTTC,CASRMTSADYEQYF
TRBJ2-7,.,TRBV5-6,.,TGTGCCAGCAGCTCCGGACAGCACCCAGACTACGAGCAGTACTTC,CASSSGQHPDYEQYF
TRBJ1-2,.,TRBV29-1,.,TGCAGCGTTCTGACAGCTAACTATGGCTACACCTTC,CSVLTANYGYTF
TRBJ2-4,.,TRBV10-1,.,TGCGCCAGCAGTGACGGAGGGAGTGACATTCAGTACTTC,CASSDGGSDIQYF
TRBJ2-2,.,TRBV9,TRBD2,TGTGCCAGCAGCGAGGGACTAGCGGGAGGACGCACCGGGGAGCTGTTTTTT,CASSEGLAGGRTGELFF
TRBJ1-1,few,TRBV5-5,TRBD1,TGTGCCAGCAGTTTCGGACAGGGCAACACTGAAGCTTTCTTT,CASSFGQGNTEAFF
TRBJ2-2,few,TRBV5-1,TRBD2,TGCGCCAGCAGCCCAGGACTAGCGGAGAACACCGGGGAGCTGTTTTTT,CASSPGLAENTGELFF
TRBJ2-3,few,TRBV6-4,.,TGTGCCAGCAGTGACCGAGCGGGCCGCACAGATACGCAGTATTTT,CASSDRAGRTDTQYF
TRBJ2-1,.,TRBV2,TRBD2,TGTGCCAGCAAGGGCGGGACTAGCGAAAATGAGCAGTTCTTC,CASKGGTSENEQFF
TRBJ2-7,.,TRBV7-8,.,TGTGCCAGCAGTGAGCCTTCCAGGGTCTACGAGCAGTACTTC,CASSEPSRVYEQYF
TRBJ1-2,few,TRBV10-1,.,TGCGCCAGCAGTGAGGGACTTAACTATGGCTACACCTTC,CASSEGLNYGYTF
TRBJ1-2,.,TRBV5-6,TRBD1,TGTGCCAGCAGCTTGGTCGGGACAGGAGCTTATGGCTACACCTTC,CASSLVGTGAYGYTF
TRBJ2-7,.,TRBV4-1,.,TGCGCCAGCAGCCAAGAGGTCTTCCAGGTCTACGAGCAGTACTTC,CASSQEVFQVYEQYF
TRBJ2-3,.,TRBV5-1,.,TGCGCCAGCAGCTCGAGCGTTAGCACAGATACGCAGTATTTT,CASSSSVSTDTQYF
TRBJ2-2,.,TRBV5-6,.,TGTGCCAGCAGCTTGGGCGGGAACACCGGGGAGCTGTTTTTT,CASSLGGNTGELFF
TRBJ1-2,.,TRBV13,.,TGTGCCAGCAGCTTAGCCATGCTCATAGGAGAGGATGGCTACACCTTC,CASSLAMLIGEDGYTF
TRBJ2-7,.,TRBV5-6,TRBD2,TGTGCCAGCAGCTTGCCCGGGACTAGCACCAGCTACGAGCAGTACTTC,CASSLPGTSTSYEQYF
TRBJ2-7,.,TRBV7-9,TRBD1,TGTGCCTACCAGACAGGGGCAGGCGAGCAGTACTTC,CAYQTGAGEQYF
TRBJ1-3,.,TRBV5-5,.,TGTGCCAGCACGACTGGTACTAGCTCTGGAAACACCATATATTTT,CASTTGTSSGNTIYF
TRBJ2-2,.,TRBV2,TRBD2,TGTGCCAGCCAGGGCCGGGGGGCCGGGGAGCTGTTTTTT,CASQGRGAGELFF
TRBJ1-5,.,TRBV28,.,TGTGCCAGCAGTCAACTCAGGGGTAGCAATCAGCCCCAGCATTTT,CASSQLRGSNQPQHF
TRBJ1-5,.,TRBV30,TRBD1,TGTGCCTGCGAAAGCGGACAGGGGATTCAGCCCCAGCATTTT,CACESGQGIQPQHF
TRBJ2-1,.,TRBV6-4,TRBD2,TGTGCCAGCAGTTTCGGGGGGGGCTACAATGAGCAGTTCTTC,CASSFGGGYNEQFF
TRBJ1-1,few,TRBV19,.,TGTGCCAGTAGTACCTTTACGGGGTACACTGAAGCTTTCTTT,CASSTFTGYTEAFF
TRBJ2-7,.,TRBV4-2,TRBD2,TGTGCCAGCAGCCAGGGACTAGCGGCTTCCTACGAGCAGTACTTC,CASSQGLAASYEQYF
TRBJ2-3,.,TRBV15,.,TGTGCCACCAGCAGAGATTGGGGGGTCGGCACAGATACGCAGTATTTT,CATSRDWGVGTDTQYF
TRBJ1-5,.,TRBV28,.,TGTGCCAGCAGTGCCCCAGGGGTCGATCAGCCCCAGCATTTT,CASSAPGVDQPQHF
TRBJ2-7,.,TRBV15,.,TGTGCCACCAGCAGAGAGACTAGCTCCTACGAGCAGTACTTC,CATSRETSSYEQYF
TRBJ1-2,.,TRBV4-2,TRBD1,TGTGCCAGCAGCCAAGACGACAGGGGTAGCTATGGCTACACCTTC,CASSQDDRGSYGYTF
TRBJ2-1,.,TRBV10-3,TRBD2,TGTGCCATCAGCGGCGGGGGGGATGAGCAGTTCTTC,CAISGGGDEQFF
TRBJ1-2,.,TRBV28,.,TGTGCCAGCAGACCCACAGGGTTTGCTGACACCTTC,CASRPTGFADTF
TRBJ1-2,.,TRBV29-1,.,TGCAGCGTTGGCGGCGAGGGATACTATGGCTACACCTTC,CSVGGEGYYGYTF
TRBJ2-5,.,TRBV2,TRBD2,TGTGCCAGCAGAGCGGGATCTGAGACCCAGTACTTC,CASRAGSETQYF
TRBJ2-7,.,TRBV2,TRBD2,TGTGCCAGCAGAGATGGACAGACTAGCGGGATGGACGAGCAGTACTTC,CASRDGQTSGMDEQYF
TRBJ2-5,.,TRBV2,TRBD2,TGTGCCAGCAGTGTGTTTAGCGGGAGAGGGGAGACCCAGTACTTC,CASSVFSGRGETQYF
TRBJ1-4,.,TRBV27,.,TGTGCCAGCAGTTTGTCCAGGGTTGGAACTAATGAAAAACTGTTTTTT,CASSLSRVGTNEKLFF
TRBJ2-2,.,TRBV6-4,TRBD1,TGTGCCAGCGGGGACAGGCTGGGCACCGGGGAGCTGTTTTTT,CASGDRLGTGELFF
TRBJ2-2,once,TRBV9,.,TGTGCCAGCAGCCCGATCGGACATCCGAACACCGGGGAGCTGTTTTTT,CASSPIGHPNTGELFF
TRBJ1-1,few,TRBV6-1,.,TGTGCCAGCAGTGAACGGACAGCGAACACTGAAGCTTTCTTT,CASSERTANTEAFF